These 2 T cell receptor beta chains share one sample of origin, sequenced in a study of T cell clonality in common variable immunodeficiency. Some clones are missing from TCRdb's copy, which holds only in-frame ones; the method was immunoSEQ multiplex PCR. This repertoire holds approximately 37,000 clones, and none appear only once. The sample was peripheral blood mononuclear cells. Receptors originate from a person aged 18-69 years in good health.

This clone has a count of ten or more. The CDR3 end lies 3 residues beyond the end of the read and is filled in from the germline J gene. The V call is TRBV5-1, the J call TRBJ2-2; D may be TRBD2 (6 bases). V gave up 3 bases and J gave up 3 bases, with 12 bases separating them. CDR3 size: 15 residues. Germline V gives CDR1 SGHRS, CDR2 YFSETQ. CDR3 DNA, as far as it was read: TGCGCCAGCAGCTGGGGGGAGTTGGACACCGGGGAG. This sequence encodes CASSWGELDTGE. The full CDR3 sequence reads CASSWGELDTGELFF. Full variable domain (remainder filled in from reference TRBV5-1 and TRBJ2-2): KAGVTQTPRYLIKTRGQQVTLSCSPISGHRSVSWYQQTPGQGLQFLFEYFSETQRNKGNFPGRFSGRQFSNSRSEMNVSTLELGDSALYLCASSWGELDTGELFFGEGSRLTVL.

A remark on this clone: The CDR3 end is not reached by the read, which stops 3 residues before it; the germline J gene fills it in. V usage is TRBV30 and J usage is TRBJ1-5, with no clear D. The V gene lost 2 bases and the J gene lost 4 bases, with 9 bases spanning the gap. The CDR3 sequence is 13 residues long. Per the germline V gene, CDR1 is GTSNPN and CDR2 is SVGIG (reference sequence). The sequenced part of the CDR3 DNA is TGTGCCTGGAGTTCGGTGCATAATCAGCCC. It yields the protein CAWSSVHNQP. The whole CDR3 protein reads CAWSSVHNQPQHF.